This entry features one TCR beta chain sequence. Antigen: not known. TCRdb keeps only in-frame clones here, not all; method: immunoSEQ multiplex PCR. The sample gives some 180,000 clones, over 80% of which show up once; under 1.1% is in the top ten. This sample is drawn from a study of T cell responses to AZD1222 COVID-19 vaccine. Findings of the study overall: Donors were mostly white British, more females; clonal diversity possibly underestimated. Repertoires were sampled only after the peak T cell response. The study found vaccine-associated CD4 TCRs spanning spike, dominant at 160-218 and 743-854.

V shed 4 bases and J 6 bases; nucleotides not matched to a gene: 9. Per germline, CDR1 SQVTM and CDR2 ANQGSEA. This CDR3 is built from 14 residues. The TCR was taken from an adult who received the MenACWY meningococcal vaccine as a control. The rearrangement uses TRBV29-1 and TRBJ1-2, with TRBD1 identical over 9 bases. Sequences were derived from peripheral blood, sampled 28 days after the second dose of the MenACWY control vaccine. CDR3: CSVGGIQGANGYTF. CDR3 bases: TGCAGCGTTGGAGGGATACAGGGGGCTAATGGCTACACCTTC.